This T cell receptor (beta chain) was found in a study of graft-versus-host responses after intestinal transplantation. Sequencing used immunoSEQ multiplex PCR; TCRdb keeps in-frame clones, though not all of them. The data contain about 93,000 clones, 80% to 95% of them singletons. The germline gives CDR1 SGDLS, CDR2 YYNGEE. Trimming took off 0 bases at V and 2 bases at J, with 8 bases between the two ends. The CDR3 spans 14 residues. A remark on this clone: Its specificity is not known.

Sequenced material: unstimulated CD8+ T cells sorted from spleen or lymph node cells, taken before intestinal transplant. The receptor was derived from a human donor who received an intestinal transplant. This chain links TRBV9 with TRBJ1-2; maybe TRBD1 (5 bases). In nucleotides, the CDR3 is TGTGCCAGCAGCGTAGAAACAGGCAACTATGGCTACACCTTC. It translates to CASSVETGNYGYTF.